The 5 T cell receptor beta chains given below trace back to one sample, sequenced in a study of blood T cell repertoires in COVID-19. Repertoires were generated with immunoSEQ multiplex PCR, while TCRdb's copy carries only in-frame clones and drops some. The table records 200,000 to 250,000 clones, around nine tenths of them present only once. Sample: PBMCs or T cells enriched from blood (not recorded which). Receptor source: a woman between 18 and 29 years old who had recovered from COVID-19.

The rearrangement joins TRBV5-1 to TRBJ1-3; D uncertain. CDR3 length: 15 residues. The germline V gene has CDR1 SGHRS and CDR2 YFSETQ. V gave up 1 base and J gave up 0 bases, with 8 bases separating them. DNA for the CDR3: TGCGCCAGCAGCTTGAACGGGGACTCTGGAAACACCATATATTTT. Protein: CASSLNGDSGNTIYF.

The count of this clone is one. This CDR3 reads CASRFVGGAYGYTF. The CDR3 DNA is TGTGCCAGTAGGTTTGTGGGGGGGGCCTATGGCTACACCTTC. The chain carries TRBV19 and TRBJ1-2, with D maybe TRBD1 (6 bases). Trimming cost V 6 bases and J 4 bases, with 15 bases left between them. The germline gives CDR1 LNHDA, CDR2 SQIVND (reference sequence). CDR3 length: 14 residues.

V is TRBV5-8 and J is TRBJ2-7; 7 positions agree with TRBD2. Germline loops: CDR1 SGHTS, CDR2 YDEGEE. The CDR3 extends over 14 amino acids. V was pared by 0 bases and J by 5 bases, with 5 bases of the junction left unmatched. The CDR3 loop is CASSLGREQDEQYF. In DNA form, the CDR3 reads TGTGCCAGCAGCTTGGGGCGGGAGCAAGACGAGCAGTACTTC. The whole variable domain, filled in from reference TRBV5-8 and TRBJ2-7, reads EAGVTQSPTHLIKTRGQQATLRCSPISGHTSVYWYQQALGLGLQFLLWYDEGEERNRGNFPPRFSGRQFPNYSSELNVNALELEDSALYLCASSLGREQDEQYFGPGTRLTVT.

The chain joins TRBV29-1 to TRBJ1-2, with TRBD1 as a possible D gene (6 bases). The V end was cut by 6 bases, the J end by 8 bases, with 16 bases between. Germline V lookup: CDR1 SQVTM, CDR2 ANQGSEA. The CDR3 spans 12 residues. The CDR3 DNA reads TGCAGCGTCGTCCAGGGGAAAGAGGGCTACACCTTC. This encodes CSVVQGKEGYTF.

The V call is TRBV6-5, the J call TRBJ2-2; 10 bases are a match to TRBD1. Germline CDR1 MNHEY, CDR2 SVGAGI. V was pared by 8 bases and J by 7 bases, with 10 bases of the junction left unmatched. The CDR3 is made up of 15 amino acids. The DNA for the CDR3 is TGTGCCAGCTTACCGGGACAGGGGTTTAGCGGGGAGCTGTTTTTT. Protein sequence: CASLPGQGFSGELFF.